This T cell receptor (beta chain) was observed in a study of beta chain features in type 1 diabetes. Whole-study results and caveats: Highly expressing activated T cells could be over-counted with a cDNA template. Moderate yet significant TCRB CDR3 shortening was seen in Type 1 diabetes patients in all four CD4+ subsets.

Turning to this clone: Its specificity is unknown.

V was shortened by 6 bases and J by 4 bases, with 17 bases between the two germline ends. The CDR3 contains 15 residues. Germline CDR1 is SGHNT and CDR2 is YYREEE (reference sequence). The authors reverse transcribed all of the isolated RNA, so sequencing captured expressed TCRB transcripts. Profiled with immunoSEQ multiplex PCR; TCRdb holds only in-frame clones, not every one. This table holds some 290,000 clones, roughly 13% found once. V and J are TRBV5-4 and TRBJ2-1; TRBD2 is a possible D gene (5 bases). Sequenced input: naive CD4+ T cells from blood. The source is a man aged 25-40 years with type 1 diabetes. CDR3 bases: TGTGCCAGCACATGGGTGGCTAGCCCTTACAATGAGCAGTTCTTC. It encodes CASTWVASPYNEQFF.